The next 18 T cell receptor beta chains were all read from a single sample in a study of CD8 T cells in ankylosing spondylitis. Study-wide results and caveats: A motif in TCR beta, a set of roughly eight highly homologous variants, appeared characteristic of ankylosing spondylitis blood.

TCRdb re-derived calls from the 5' RACE reads in MiXCR, one entry per CDR3 protein. This table holds 100,000 to 150,000 distinct CDR3 sequences, about 15% found once. These receptors' targets are unknown. Sequenced sample: blood, either unsorted or a sorted T cell fraction (not recorded which). Receptors were obtained from a male donor with ankylosing spondylitis.

This clonotype was observed a few times. The chain joins TRBV7-9 to TRBJ2-3; no clear D gene. V was clipped by 5 bases and J by 2 bases, with 8 bases between them. This CDR3 contains 13 residues. Germline assignment: CDR1 SEHNR and CDR2 FQNEAQ (reference sequence). CDR3 DNA: TGTGCCAGCAGCCAGGAGAACACAGATACGCAGTATTTT. Amino acids: CASSQENTDTQYF.

This clonotype was seen many times. Its ends do not fully match the called genes, so a read error is possible. The J gene is TRBJ1-5, the V gene TRBV6-1, with 10 bases aligning to TRBD1. This CDR3 is 14 amino acids long. CDR1 and CDR2 (germline): MNHNS, SASEGT. CDR3 DNA: TGTGCCAGCAGGGAAGGGACAGGGGTTCAGCCCCAGCATTTT. Amino acid sequence: CASREGTGVQPQHF.

The sample holds many counts of this clonotype. The chain combines TRBV25-1 with TRBJ2-7, with TRBD1 matching over 8 bases. The CDR3 has 14 residues. The trim removed 1 base at V and 7 bases at J, leaving 6 bases unmatched. Germline loops: CDR1 MGHDK, CDR2 SYGVNS. For the CDR3, the DNA is TGTGCCAGCAGTGAATCAGGGGGCATTTGGGAGCAGTACTTC. Encoded protein: CASSESGGIWEQYF.

The genes are TRBV5-1 and TRBJ2-1; tentative D call: TRBD2 (6 bases). The CDR3 runs to 13 residues. The germline CDR1 and CDR2 sequences are SGHRS and YFSETQ. Between the trimmed V and J ends, which lost 0 bases and 8 bases, there was a span of 9 bases. CDR3 region: CASSLGLGYEQFF. CDR3 bases: TGCGCCAGCAGCTTGGGACTAGGGTATGAGCAGTTCTTC.

The chain recombines TRBV7-2 with TRBJ2-7, with 8 bases matching TRBD1. With 5 bases clipped from V and 2 bases from J, the junction kept 11 bases outside the gene matches. The CDR3 extends over 16 amino acids. Germline-derived CDR1 and CDR2 are SGHTA and FQGNSA. The CDR3 protein is CASSPIPRTGTYEQYF. DNA of the CDR3: TGTGCCAGCAGCCCCATCCCCCGGACAGGGACCTACGAGCAGTACTTC.

This clonotype was seen more than once but under ten times. This chain joins TRBV7-3 and TRBJ2-1, with 10 bases aligning to TRBD2. Germline CDR1 reads SGHTA; CDR2 reads FQGTGA. The length of the CDR3 is 16 residues. The J segment lost 7 bases and the V segment lost 1 base, leaving 7 bases of the junction unmatched. CDR3 DNA: TGTGCCAGCAGCTTAAACCTAGCGGGAGAGGTGAATGAGCAGTTCTTC. Translated, it gives CASSLNLAGEVNEQFF.

The J gene is TRBJ2-1, the V gene TRBV5-6; D is unresolved. CDR1 is SGHDT and CDR2 is YYEEEE in the germline V gene. Trimming cost V 0 bases and J 7 bases, with 8 bases left between them. CDR3 length equals 13 residues. In DNA, the CDR3 is TGTGCCAGCAGCTTGGCCCTGTTTAATGAGCAGTTCTTC. Residues: CASSLALFNEQFF. Based on the CDR3 plus reference TRBV5-6 and TRBJ2-1, the full variable domain is DAGVTQSPTHLIKTRGQQVTLRCSPKSGHDTVSWYQQALGQGPQFIFQYYEEEERQRGNFPDRFSGHQFPNYSSELNVNALLLGDSALYLCASSLALFNEQFFGPGTRLTVL.

Only a few counts were recorded for this clonotype. This chain joins TRBV9 and TRBJ2-4, with 12 bases lining up with TRBD2. The CDR3 totals 18 residues. V was clipped by 0 bases and J by 1 base; unmatched bases: 5. The germline gives CDR1 SGDLS, CDR2 YYNGEE. CDR3 DNA sequence: TGTGCCAGCAGCGTAGGTCTAGCGGGGGGGCCCGCCAAAAACATTCAGTACTTC. The encoded protein is CASSVGLAGGPAKNIQYF.

This clonotype was seen repeatedly, ten times or more. This chain links TRBV10-3 with TRBJ2-7; the D gene is possibly TRBD1 (5 bases). Germline CDR1 ENHRY, CDR2 SYGVKD. V gave up 6 bases and J gave up 6 bases, with 15 bases separating them. The CDR3 has 13 amino acids. DNA for the CDR3: TGTGCCATCAGAGATGCAGGGCCCCCCGAGCAGTACTTC. Amino acids: CAIRDAGPPEQYF.

This clonotype was observed a few times. The chain is built from TRBV27 and TRBJ2-1; 11 positions agree with TRBD1. This CDR3 comprises 14 residues. Germline CDR1 is MNHEY and CDR2 is SMNVEV (reference sequence). J was trimmed by 7 bases and V by 4 bases; bases with no gene match: 3. The CDR3 bases are TGTGCCAGCAGTTGGACAGGGGGCAGGAATGAGCAGTTCTTC. Translation: CASSWTGGRNEQFF.

This clonotype was picked up a small number of times. V usage is TRBV6-1 and J usage is TRBJ2-7; D unclear. The V and J ends lost 10 bases and 0 bases respectively, with 16 bases between them. CDR1 MNHNS and CDR2 SASEGT come from the germline V gene. The CDR3 runs to 14 residues. The CDR3, as DNA: TGTGCCACCTGGGCGGCGAGGTACTCCTACGAGCAGTACTTC. Its translation is CATWAARYSYEQYF.

The chain has TRBV20-1 and TRBJ1-1; D unclear. This CDR3 spans 16 amino acids. V lost 2 bases, J lost 0 bases, and 16 bases lay in between. Germline V gives CDR1 DFQATT, CDR2 SNEGSKA (reference sequence). CDR3 nucleotide sequence: TGCAGTGCTAGACGTCGAGAAGGAGCACTGAACACTGAAGCTTTCTTT. This codes for CSARRREGALNTEAFF.

This chain joins TRBV10-3 and TRBJ2-2; weak D call: TRBD2 (6 bases). The V gene's germline CDR1 is ENHRY and CDR2 SYGVKD. Trimming cost V 8 bases and J 5 bases, with 12 bases left between them. CDR3 length: 13 amino acids. The chain's CDR3 is CAIGGLTTGELFF. The CDR3 nucleotides read TGTGCCATCGGAGGACTAACTACCGGGGAGCTGTTTTTT.

V is TRBV10-2 and J is TRBJ2-7; D ambiguous. This CDR3 spans 13 amino acids. CDR1 and CDR2 from the germline V gene are WSHSY and SAAADI. V was clipped by 3 bases and J by 2 bases, with 8 bases between them. Here the CDR3 reads CASSDAPPYEQYF. CDR3 bases: TGCGCCAGCAGTGATGCGCCCCCCTACGAGCAGTACTTC.

The chain joins TRBV20-1 to TRBJ2-7, with D unclear. The V gene's germline CDR1 is DFQATT and CDR2 SNEGSKA (reference sequence). Trimming left V 5 bases short and J 2 bases short, with 16 bases between. This CDR3 contains 14 residues. CDR3 sequence reads: CSASDGATPYEQYF. The CDR3 DNA reads as TGCAGTGCTTCCGACGGAGCCACTCCCTACGAGCAGTACTTC.

The J gene is TRBJ2-7, the V gene TRBV20-1; maybe TRBD1 (6 bases). CDR1 DFQATT and CDR2 SNEGSKA come from the germline V gene (reference sequence). Trimming stripped 2 bases from V and 5 bases from J, with 22 bases between. The CDR3 runs to 16 residues. CDR3 residues: CSARSWGRGPQDEQYF. CDR3 bases: TGCAGTGCTAGAAGCTGGGGCAGGGGACCCCAAGACGAGCAGTACTTC.

DNA of the CDR3: TGCAGTGCTAGATCAAACCGGGACTACAATACGCAGTATTTT. It is translated as CSARSNRDYNTQYF. The rearrangement links TRBV20-1 to TRBJ2-3; TRBD2 matches 7 bases. Germline lookup yields CDR1 DFQATT and CDR2 SNEGSKA (reference sequence). J lost 7 bases, V lost 2 bases, and 9 bases had no gene match. The CDR3 extends over 14 amino acids.

The chain recombines TRBV12-3 or TRBV12-4 with TRBJ1-1; tentative D call: TRBD1 (6 bases). Deletions cut 4 bases from V and 3 bases from J, with 12 bases between. CDR3 length: 14 amino acids. CDR3 in amino acids: CASSSRGRHTEAFF. CDR3 bases: TGTGCCAGCAGTTCGCGGGGGCGGCACACTGAAGCTTTCTTT.